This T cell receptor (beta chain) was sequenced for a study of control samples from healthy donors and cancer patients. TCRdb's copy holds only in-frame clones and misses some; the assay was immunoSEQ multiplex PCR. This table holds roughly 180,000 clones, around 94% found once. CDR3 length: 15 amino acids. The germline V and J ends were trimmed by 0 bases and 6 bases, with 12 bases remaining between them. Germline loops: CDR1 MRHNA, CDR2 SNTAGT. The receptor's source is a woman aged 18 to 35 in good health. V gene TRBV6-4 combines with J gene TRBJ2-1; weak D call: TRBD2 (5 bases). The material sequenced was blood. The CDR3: CASSDSIRGGNEQFF. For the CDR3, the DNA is TGTGCCAGCAGTGACTCGATTAGAGGAGGCAATGAGCAGTTCTTC.